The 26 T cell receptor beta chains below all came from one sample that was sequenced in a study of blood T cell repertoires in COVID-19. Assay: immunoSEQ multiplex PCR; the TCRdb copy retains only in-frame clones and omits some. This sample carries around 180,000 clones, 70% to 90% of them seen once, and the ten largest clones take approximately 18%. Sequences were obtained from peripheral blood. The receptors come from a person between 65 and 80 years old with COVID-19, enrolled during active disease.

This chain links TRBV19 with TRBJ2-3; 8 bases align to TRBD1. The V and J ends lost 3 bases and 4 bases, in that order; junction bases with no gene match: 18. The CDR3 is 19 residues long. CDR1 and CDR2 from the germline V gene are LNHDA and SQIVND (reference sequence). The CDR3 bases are TGTGCCAGTAGTATCCGTCACCCTCTCCAGGGGGCGCGCCCAGATACGCAGTATTTT. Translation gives CASSIRHPLQGARPDTQYF.

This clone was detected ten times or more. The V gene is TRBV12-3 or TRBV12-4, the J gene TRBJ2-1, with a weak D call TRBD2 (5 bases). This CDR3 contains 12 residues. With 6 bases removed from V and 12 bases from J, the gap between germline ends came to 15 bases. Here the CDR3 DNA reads TGTGCCAGCAGGCAGGACTCCGCTCGGCAGTTCTTC. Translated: CASRQDSARQFF.

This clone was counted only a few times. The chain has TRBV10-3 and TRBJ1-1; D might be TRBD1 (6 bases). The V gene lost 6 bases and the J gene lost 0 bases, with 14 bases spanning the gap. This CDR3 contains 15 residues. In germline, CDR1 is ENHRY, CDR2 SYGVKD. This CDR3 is CAIRQSGQMNTEAFF. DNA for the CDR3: TGTGCCATCAGGCAGTCAGGACAGATGAACACTGAAGCTTTCTTT.

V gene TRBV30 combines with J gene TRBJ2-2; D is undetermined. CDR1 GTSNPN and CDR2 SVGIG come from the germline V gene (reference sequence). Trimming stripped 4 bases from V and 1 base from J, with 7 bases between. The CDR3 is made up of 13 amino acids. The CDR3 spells CAWKLQNTGELFF. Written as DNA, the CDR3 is TGTGCCTGGAAACTACAGAACACCGGGGAGCTGTTTTTT.

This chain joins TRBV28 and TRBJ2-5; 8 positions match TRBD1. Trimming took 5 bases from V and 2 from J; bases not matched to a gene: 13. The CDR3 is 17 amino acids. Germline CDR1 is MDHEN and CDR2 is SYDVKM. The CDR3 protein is CASSPPQGARIQETQYF. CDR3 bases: TGTGCCAGCAGTCCCCCTCAGGGGGCCCGGATACAAGAGACCCAGTACTTC.

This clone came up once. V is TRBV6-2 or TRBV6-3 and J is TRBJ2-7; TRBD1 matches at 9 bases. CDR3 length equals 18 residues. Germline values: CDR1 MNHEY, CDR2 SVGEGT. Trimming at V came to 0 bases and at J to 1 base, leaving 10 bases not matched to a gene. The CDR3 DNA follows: TGTGCCAGCAGTTACTCGAGGACAGGGGCACACTTTTCCTACGAGCAGTACTTC. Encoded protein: CASSYSRTGAHFSYEQYF.

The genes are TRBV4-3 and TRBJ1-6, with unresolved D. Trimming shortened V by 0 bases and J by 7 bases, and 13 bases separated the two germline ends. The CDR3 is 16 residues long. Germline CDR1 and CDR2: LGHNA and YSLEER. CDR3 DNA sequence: TGCGCCAGCAGCCAAGATCTGGGGAGGTTGAATTCACCCCTCCACTTT. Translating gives CASSQDLGRLNSPLHF.

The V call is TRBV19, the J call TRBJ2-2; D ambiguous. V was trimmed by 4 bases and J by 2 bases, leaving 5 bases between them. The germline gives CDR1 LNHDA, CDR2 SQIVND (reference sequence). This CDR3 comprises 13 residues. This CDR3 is CASSTLNTGELFF. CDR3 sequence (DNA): TGTGCCAGTAGTACCCTCAACACCGGGGAGCTGTTTTTT. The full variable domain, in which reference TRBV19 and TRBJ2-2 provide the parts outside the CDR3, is DGGITQSPKYLFRKEGQNVTLSCEQNLNHDAMYWYRQDPGQGLRLIYYSQIVNDFQKGDIAEGYSVSREKKESFPLTVTSAQKNPTAFYLCASSTLNTGELFFGEGSRLTVL.

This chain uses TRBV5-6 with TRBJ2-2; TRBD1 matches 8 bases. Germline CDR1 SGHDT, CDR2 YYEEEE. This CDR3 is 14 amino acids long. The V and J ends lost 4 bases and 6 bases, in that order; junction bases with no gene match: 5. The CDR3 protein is CASSPGQVPGELFF. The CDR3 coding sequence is TGTGCCAGCAGCCCGGGACAGGTCCCCGGGGAGCTGTTTTTT.

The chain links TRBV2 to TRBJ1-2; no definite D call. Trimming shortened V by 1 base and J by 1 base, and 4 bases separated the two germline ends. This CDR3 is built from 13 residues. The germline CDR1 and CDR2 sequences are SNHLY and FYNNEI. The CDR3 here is CASSEVDNYGYTF. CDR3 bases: TGTGCCAGCAGTGAAGTAGATAACTATGGCTACACCTTC.

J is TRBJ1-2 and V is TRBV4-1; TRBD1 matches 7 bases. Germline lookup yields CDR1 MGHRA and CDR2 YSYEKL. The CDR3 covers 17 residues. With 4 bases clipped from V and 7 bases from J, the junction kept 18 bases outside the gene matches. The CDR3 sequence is CASSPGTFRDRAGGYTF. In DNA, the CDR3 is TGCGCCAGCAGCCCCGGGACCTTTCGAGACAGGGCGGGTGGCTACACCTTC.

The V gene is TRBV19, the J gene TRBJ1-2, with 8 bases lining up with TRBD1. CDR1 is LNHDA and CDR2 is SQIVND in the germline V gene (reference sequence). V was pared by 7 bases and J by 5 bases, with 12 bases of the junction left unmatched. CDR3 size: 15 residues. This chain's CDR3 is CASTLDRGSFYGYTF. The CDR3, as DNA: TGTGCCAGTACCCTAGACAGGGGATCCTTTTATGGCTACACCTTC.

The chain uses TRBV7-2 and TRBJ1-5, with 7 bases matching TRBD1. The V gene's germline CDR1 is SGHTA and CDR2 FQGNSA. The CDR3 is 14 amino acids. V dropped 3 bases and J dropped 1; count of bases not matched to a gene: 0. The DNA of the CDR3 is TGTGCCAGCAGCTTGGGACAGAGCAATCAGCCCCAGCATTTT. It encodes CASSLGQSNQPQHF.

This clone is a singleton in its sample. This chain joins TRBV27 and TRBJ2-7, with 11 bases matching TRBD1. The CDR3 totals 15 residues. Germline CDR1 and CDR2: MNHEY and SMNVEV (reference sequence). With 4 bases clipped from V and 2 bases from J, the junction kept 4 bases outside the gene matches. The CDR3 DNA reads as TGTGCCAGCAGTTCGGGGACAGGGGGACCCTACGAGCAGTACTTC. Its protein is CASSSGTGGPYEQYF.

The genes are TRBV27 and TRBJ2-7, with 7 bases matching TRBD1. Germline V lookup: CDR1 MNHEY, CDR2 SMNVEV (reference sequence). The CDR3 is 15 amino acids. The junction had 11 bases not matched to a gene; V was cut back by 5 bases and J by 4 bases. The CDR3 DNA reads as TGTGCCAGCAGTCCCTCGACAGGGATCTCTTACGAGCAGTACTTC. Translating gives CASSPSTGISYEQYF.

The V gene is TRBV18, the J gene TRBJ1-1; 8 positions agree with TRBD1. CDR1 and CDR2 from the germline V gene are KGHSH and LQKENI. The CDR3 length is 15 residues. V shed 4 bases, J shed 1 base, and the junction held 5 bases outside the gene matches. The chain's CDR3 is CASSQGQGPNTEAFF. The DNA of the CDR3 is TGTGCCAGCTCACAAGGACAGGGCCCGAACACTGAAGCTTTCTTT.

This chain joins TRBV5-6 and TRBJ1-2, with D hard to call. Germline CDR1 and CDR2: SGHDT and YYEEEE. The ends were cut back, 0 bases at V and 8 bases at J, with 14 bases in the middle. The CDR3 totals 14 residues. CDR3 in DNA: TGTGCCAGCAGCTTGGCCCTCAAGGGAGCGGGCTACACCTTC. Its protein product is CASSLALKGAGYTF.

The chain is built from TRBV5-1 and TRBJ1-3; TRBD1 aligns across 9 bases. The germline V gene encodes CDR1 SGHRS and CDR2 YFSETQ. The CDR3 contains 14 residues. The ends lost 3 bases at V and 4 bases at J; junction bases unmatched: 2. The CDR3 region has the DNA TGCGCCAGCAGCTCCGGGACAGGGGGAAACACCATATATTTT. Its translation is CASSSGTGGNTIYF.

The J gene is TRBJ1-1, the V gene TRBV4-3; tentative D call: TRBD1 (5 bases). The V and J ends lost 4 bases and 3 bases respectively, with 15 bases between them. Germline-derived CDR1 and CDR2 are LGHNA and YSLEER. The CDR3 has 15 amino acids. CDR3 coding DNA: TGCGCCAGCAGCCCCGTGGCAGGGTACGACACTGAAGCTTTCTTT. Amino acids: CASSPVAGYDTEAFF.

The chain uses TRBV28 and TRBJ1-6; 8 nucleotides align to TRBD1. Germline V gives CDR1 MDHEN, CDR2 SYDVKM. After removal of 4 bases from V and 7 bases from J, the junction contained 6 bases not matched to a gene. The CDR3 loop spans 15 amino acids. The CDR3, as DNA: TGTGCCAGCAGTTCAGGGACAGGCCGCAATTCACCCCTCCACTTT. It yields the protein CASSSGTGRNSPLHF. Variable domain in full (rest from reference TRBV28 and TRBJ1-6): DVKVTQSSRYLVKRTGEKVFLECVQDMDHENMFWYRQDPGLGLRLIYFSYDVKMKEKGDIPEGYSVSREKKERFSLILESASTNQTSMYLCASSSGTGRNSPLHFGNGTRLTVT.

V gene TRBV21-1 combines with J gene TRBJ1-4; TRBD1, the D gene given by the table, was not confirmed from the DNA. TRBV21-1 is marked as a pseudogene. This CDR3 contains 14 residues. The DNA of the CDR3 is TGTGCCAGCAGCAGACAGGCTACTAATGAAAAACTGTTTTTT. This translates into CASSRQATNEKLFF.

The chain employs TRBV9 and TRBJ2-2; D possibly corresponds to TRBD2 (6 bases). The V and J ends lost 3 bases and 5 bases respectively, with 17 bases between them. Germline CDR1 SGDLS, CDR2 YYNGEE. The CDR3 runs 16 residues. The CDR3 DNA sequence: TGTGCCAGCAGCGGCTCCGGGACTGGGAGGACCGGGGAGCTGTTTTTT. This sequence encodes CASSGSGTGRTGELFF.

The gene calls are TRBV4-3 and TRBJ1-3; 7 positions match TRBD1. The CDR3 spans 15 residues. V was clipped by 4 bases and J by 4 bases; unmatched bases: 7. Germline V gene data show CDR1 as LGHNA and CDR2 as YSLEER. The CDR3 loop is CASSRNQGEGNTIYF. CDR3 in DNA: TGCGCCAGCAGCCGAAACCAGGGGGAAGGAAACACCATATATTTT.

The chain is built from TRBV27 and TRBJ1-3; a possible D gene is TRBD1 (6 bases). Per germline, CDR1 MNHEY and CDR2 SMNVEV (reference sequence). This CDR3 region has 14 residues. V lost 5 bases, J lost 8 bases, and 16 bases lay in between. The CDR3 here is CASSRTGLRDTIYF. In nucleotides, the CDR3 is TGTGCCAGCAGTCGAACAGGGTTGAGGGACACCATATATTTT.

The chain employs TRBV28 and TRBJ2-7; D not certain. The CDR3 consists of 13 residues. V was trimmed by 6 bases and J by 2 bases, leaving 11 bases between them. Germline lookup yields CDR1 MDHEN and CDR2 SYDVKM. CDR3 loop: CASRQSDPYEQYF. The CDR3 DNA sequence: TGTGCCAGCAGACAAAGCGATCCCTACGAGCAGTACTTC.

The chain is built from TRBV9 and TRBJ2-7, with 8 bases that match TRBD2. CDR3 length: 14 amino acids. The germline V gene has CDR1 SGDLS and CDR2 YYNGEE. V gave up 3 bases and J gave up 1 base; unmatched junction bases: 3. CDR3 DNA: TGTGCCAGCAGCGCCGGGACTAGATCCTACGAGCAGTACTTC. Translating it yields CASSAGTRSYEQYF.